Listed below are T cell receptor beta chains from one sample, sequenced in a study of T-cell reconstitution after alpha-beta-depleted transplantation in children. TCRdb reprocessed the PCR reads via MiXCR and lists one record per CDR3 protein. The sample records some 830,000 distinct CDR3 sequences, 16% being singletons. The source material was PBMCs, mostly from graft donor cells, sampled 360 days after TCRalphabeta/CD19-depleted stem cell transplant. These receptors were collected from a male patient under 18 who had a stem cell transplant for acute lymphoblastic leukemia, so the T cells may come from the graft donor. The CDR3 runs from the conserved cysteine through the conserved F or W. The D gene is left open where the match is weak. Some rows mark clone size as missing; the rest say once, few, many or name a class of expanded clone.

TRBV27,-,few,TRBJ2-7,CASGVGSSRYEQYF,TGTGCCAGTGGGGTGGGGAGTTCCCGCTACGAGCAGTACTTC
TRBV7-9,-,-,TRBJ2-4,CASSSGSLAKNIQYF,TGTGCCAGCAGCTCTGGCTCGCTGGCCAAAAACATTCAGTACTTC
TRBV29-1,-,many,TRBJ2-1,CSVLYNEQFF,TGCAGCGTTCTTTACAATGAGCAGTTCTTC
TRBV20-1,-,few,TRBJ2-1,CSARDLGSGSYNEQFF,TGCAGTGCTAGAGATCTAGGAAGTGGGTCCTACAATGAGCAGTTCTTC
TRBV20-1,-,-,TRBJ1-1,CSARARGEDGAGTEAFF,TGCAGTGCTAGAGCCCGGGGGGAGGATGGGGCGGGCACTGAAGCTTTCTTT
TRBV4-1,-,many,TRBJ2-3,CASSQDIGYGGGAQYF,TGCGCCAGCAGCCAAGATATCGGGTACGGCGGCGGGGCGCAGTATTTT
TRBV7-6,-,-,TRBJ2-5,CASSDLTGQETQYF,TGTGCCAGCAGCGACCTGACAGGTCAAGAGACCCAGTACTTC
TRBV7-9,-,-,TRBJ2-1,CASSSTPGSEYNEQFF,TGTGCCAGCAGCTCAACCCCCGGGAGTGAATACAATGAGCAGTTCTTC
TRBV27,TRBD2,many,TRBJ2-1,CASSSGLAGGPNEQFF,TGTGCCAGCTCCTCGGGACTAGCGGGAGGGCCGAATGAGCAGTTCTTC
TRBV5-1,-,few,TRBJ1-1,CASSLVLLEFAKGAFF,TGCGCCAGCAGCCTCGTGTTGTTGGAGTTCGCTAAGGGAGCTTTCTTT
TRBV7-8,TRBD1,many,TRBJ1-5,CASSSDRGHNQPQHF,TGTGCCAGCAGCTCGGACAGGGGGCACAATCAGCCCCAGCATTTT
TRBV5-1,TRBD1,few,TRBJ1-1,CASSTPTGGAGTEAFF,TGCGCCAGCAGCACCCCGACAGGGGGCGCGGGTACTGAAGCTTTCTTT
TRBV23-1,-,-,TRBJ1-2,CASSLTMTACYGYTF,TGCGCCAGCAGTTTAACCATGACAGCGTGCTATGGCTACACCTTC
TRBV7-9,-,-,TRBJ2-2,CASSLRGSPTVGELFF,TGTGCCAGCAGCCTTCGCGGATCTCCCACCGTAGGGGAGCTGTTTTTT
TRBV20-1,-,few,TRBJ1-1,CSARSDPLNTEAFF,TGCAGTGCTAGAAGTGACCCCTTGAACACTGAAGCTTTCTTT
TRBV12-3/TRBV12-4,TRBD1,few,TRBJ1-3,CASTTGQGVNTIYF,TGTGCCAGCACCACGGGACAGGGAGTCAACACCATATATTTT
TRBV9,-,-,TRBJ2-1,CASSAGLEGNEQFF,TGTGCCAGCAGCGCAGGGCTGGAAGGCAATGAGCAGTTCTTC
TRBV29-1,TRBD1,-,TRBJ2-1,CSGHRGDLYNEQFF,TGCAGCGGACACAGGGGGGACCTCTACAATGAGCAGTTCTTC
TRBV29-1,-,many,TRBJ1-4,CSVVEANEKLFF,TGCAGCGTTGTTGAAGCCAATGAAAAACTGTTTTTT
TRBV7-8,-,many,TRBJ2-7,CASSLGVVYEQYF,TGTGCCAGCAGCTTAGGGGTAGTCTACGAGCAGTACTTC
TRBV7-9,TRBD1,-,TRBJ2-7,CASSSYRDRGHEQYF,TGTGCCAGCAGCTCGTACCGGGACAGAGGCCACGAGCAGTACTTC
TRBV12-3/TRBV12-4,TRBD2,few,TRBJ2-1,CASSNSGRASEQFF,TGTGCCAGCTCTAATAGCGGGAGGGCCTCGGAGCAGTTCTTC
TRBV11-2,TRBD2,many,TRBJ2-1,CASSRWTSGSNEQFF,TGTGCCAGCAGCCGCTGGACTAGCGGGAGTAATGAGCAGTTCTTC
TRBV7-7,TRBD1,-,TRBJ2-2,CASSLDTGTGGFGELFF,TGTGCCAGCAGCTTAGATACCGGGACAGGGGGCTTCGGGGAGCTGTTTTTT
TRBV20-1,TRBD2,few,TRBJ2-1,CSANGGSSGSVNEQFF,TGCAGTGCTAATGGGGGGTCTAGCGGGAGTGTAAATGAGCAGTTCTTC
TRBV20-1,TRBD2,few,TRBJ2-3,CSARGEGAERHTQYF,TGCAGTGCTAGAGGGGAGGGAGCCGAGCGGCATACGCAGTATTTT
TRBV7-6,TRBD1,few,TRBJ2-1,CASSPTGGLAYNEQFF,TGTGCCAGCAGCCCCACAGGGGGTCTAGCCTACAATGAGCAGTTCTTC
TRBV5-1,-,once,TRBJ2-5,CASSSDYRLQETQYF,TGCGCCAGCAGTAGCGACTACCGCCTCCAAGAGACCCAGTACTTC
TRBV3-1,TRBD2,-,TRBJ2-1,CAFCLPGLAGGRYNEQFF,TGTGCCTTCTGTTTACCTGGACTAGCGGGAGGCCGCTACAATGAGCAGTTCTTC
TRBV9,-,many,TRBJ2-2,CASSLRSGNTGELFF,TGTGCCAGCAGCCTCAGAAGCGGGAACACCGGGGAGCTGTTTTTT
TRBV7-2,-,-,TRBJ2-7,CASSVQRLFYEQYF,TGTGCCAGCAGCGTTCAGCGACTCTTTTACGAGCAGTACTTC
TRBV7-9,-,-,TRBJ2-1,CASSLRVSSIDNEQFF,TGTGCCAGCAGCTTACGGGTTAGCTCGATCGACAATGAGCAGTTCTTC
TRBV20-1,TRBD1,-,TRBJ1-5,CSARDIGTGHQPQHF,TGCAGTGCTAGAGATATCGGGACAGGGCATCAGCCCCAGCATTTT
TRBV6-2/TRBV6-3,TRBD2,many,TRBJ2-7,CASTQAGFYEQYF,TGTGCCAGCACTCAAGCGGGGTTTTACGAGCAGTACTTC
TRBV4-2,TRBD1,few,TRBJ1-4,CASSQAFGQGVNEKLFF,TGTGCCAGCAGCCAAGCATTTGGACAGGGGGTAAATGAAAAACTGTTTTTT
TRBV6-6,-,-,TRBJ2-5,CASSLNGLETQYF,TGTGCCAGCAGTCTTAACGGGCTGGAGACCCAGTACTTC
TRBV7-9,TRBD1,-,TRBJ2-5,CASSRLEGAPQETQYF,TGTGCCAGCAGCCGCCTAGAGGGGGCTCCCCAAGAGACCCAGTACTTC
TRBV4-1,TRBD1,-,TRBJ2-7,CASSQAGQGGEQYF,TGCGCCAGCAGCCAAGCGGGACAGGGAGGGGAGCAGTACTTC
TRBV12-3/TRBV12-4,-,many,TRBJ2-7,CASSRRTAAYYEQYF,TGTGCCAGCAGCCGACGGACAGCAGCTTACTACGAGCAGTACTTC
TRBV5-1,TRBD2,-,TRBJ2-7,CASSFTLAGGTYEQYF,TGCGCCAGCAGCTTCACACTAGCGGGAGGTACCTACGAGCAGTACTTC
TRBV20-1,TRBD2,few,TRBJ2-7,CSARVKGTSGASYEQYF,TGCAGTGCTAGAGTAAAGGGGACTAGCGGCGCCTCCTACGAGCAGTACTTC
TRBV4-2,-,-,TRBJ2-3,CASSHGGSTDTQYF,TGTGCCAGCAGCCATGGAGGGAGCACAGATACGCAGTATTTT
TRBV6-1,TRBD2,-,TRBJ2-7,CASSQRGAGGKEGYEQYF,TGTGCCAGCAGCCAACGCGGAGCGGGAGGAAAGGAGGGTTACGAGCAGTACTTC
TRBV18,TRBD2,once,TRBJ2-5,CASSPGTSAQETQYF,TGTGCCAGCTCACCAGGGACTAGCGCACAAGAGACCCAGTACTTC
TRBV9,-,many,TRBJ2-5,CASSYSEGRIETQYF,TGTGCCAGCAGCTACTCGGAGGGGAGGATAGAGACCCAGTACTTC
TRBV30,-,-,TRBJ2-5,CAWSAGWRAQYF,TGTGCCTGGAGTGCCGGGTGGCGGGCCCAGTACTTC
TRBV12-5,TRBD2,-,TRBJ2-1,CASVLTSVGNEQFF,TGTGCTAGTGTCCTAACTAGCGTAGGCAATGAGCAGTTCTTC